The clone carrying this T cell receptor (beta chain) is deemed medium-sized by its frequency. TRB amplification used around 0.25 ug of peripheral blood genomic DNA. These data originate in a study of T cell clusters in autoimmune cytopenias. Multiplex touch-down PCR amplified TRB using TRB-A and TRB-B pools in one tube. Reanalyzing the multiplex PCR reads, TCRdb keeps one entry per CDR3 protein, without DNA. The sample has about 6,300 distinct CDR3 sequences, and its top ten clones hold 4.9%. Germline V CDR1 and CDR2: MNHNS, SASEGT. The length of the CDR3 is 13 residues. J is TRBJ2-5 and V is TRBV6-1. This clonotype was sampled from a human donor with an autoimmune cytopenia or autoimmune hepatitis (not recorded which). Sequenced sample: peripheral blood. This CDR3 is CASSETQGETQYF.